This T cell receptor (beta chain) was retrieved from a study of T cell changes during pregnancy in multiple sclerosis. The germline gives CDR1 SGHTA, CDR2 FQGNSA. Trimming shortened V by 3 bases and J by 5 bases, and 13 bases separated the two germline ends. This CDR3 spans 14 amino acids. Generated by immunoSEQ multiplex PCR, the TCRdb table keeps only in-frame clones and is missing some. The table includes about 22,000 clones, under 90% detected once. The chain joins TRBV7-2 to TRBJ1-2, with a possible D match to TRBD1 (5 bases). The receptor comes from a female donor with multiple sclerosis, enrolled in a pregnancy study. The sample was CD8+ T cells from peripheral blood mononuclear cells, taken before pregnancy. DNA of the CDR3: TGTGCCAGCAGCTTCCAGACAGTCGGATATGGCTACACCTTC. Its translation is CASSFQTVGYGYTF.